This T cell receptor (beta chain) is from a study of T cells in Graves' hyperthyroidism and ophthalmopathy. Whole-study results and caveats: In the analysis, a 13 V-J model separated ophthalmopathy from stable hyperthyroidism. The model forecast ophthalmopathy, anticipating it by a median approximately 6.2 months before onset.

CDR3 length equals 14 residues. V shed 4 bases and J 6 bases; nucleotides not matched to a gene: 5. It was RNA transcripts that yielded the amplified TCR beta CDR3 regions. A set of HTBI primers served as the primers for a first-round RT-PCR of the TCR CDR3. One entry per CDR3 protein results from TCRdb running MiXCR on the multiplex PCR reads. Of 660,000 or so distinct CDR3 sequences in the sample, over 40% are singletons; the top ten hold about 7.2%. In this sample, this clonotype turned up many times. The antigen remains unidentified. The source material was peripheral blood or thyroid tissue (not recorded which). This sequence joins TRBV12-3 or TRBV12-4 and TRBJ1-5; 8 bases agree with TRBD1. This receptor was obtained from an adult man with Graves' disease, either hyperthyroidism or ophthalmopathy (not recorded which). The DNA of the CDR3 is TGTGCCAGCAGTTCGACAGGGGATGGTCAGCCCCAGCATTTT. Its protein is CASSSTGDGQPQHF.